The entry below gives a single T cell receptor (beta chain) sequence along with its context. Its antigen remains unknown. The germline V gene has CDR1 DFQATT and CDR2 SNEGSKA (reference sequence). The CDR3 covers 13 residues. The data were taken from a study of monozygotic twins with inflammatory bowel disease. Whole-study results and caveats: IBD patients had lower TCRbeta diversity (inverse Simpson) than healthy co-twins. The existence of one strong signal or clonotype linked to IBD lacked support.

cDNA was made in eight separate reactions per sample. Nested PCRs of approximately 16 and 10 cycles, two in total, were run on TCRalpha and TCRbeta cDNA. TCRdb reprocessed the 5' RACE reads, with one entry per CDR3 protein and no DNA. The repertoire table contains approximately 150,000 distinct CDR3 sequences. This chain joins TRBV20-1 and TRBJ1-1. Sequenced input: blood. This TCR was sampled from a human donor with ulcerative colitis or Crohn's disease, or a healthy co-twin of an affected twin (not recorded which). The CDR3 protein is CSAKENRETEAFF.